Sequencing of this T cell receptor beta chain was carried out in a study of response to subunit inactivated influenza vaccine. Study outcomes and limitations: Authors proposed each seasonal influenza vaccination draws in few new T cells.

TCRdb reprocessed the RT-PCR reads with MiXCR, giving one entry per CDR3 protein. The sample has roughly 630,000 distinct CDR3 sequences, 14% seen once. CDR3 length equals 14 residues. The V gene end was trimmed by 5 bases and the J gene end by 2 bases; junction bases not matched to a gene: 4. Germline loops: CDR1 SGHDN, CDR2 FVKESK. This clonotype was counted between two and nine times. The antigen remains undetermined. The starting material was PBMCs from blood, obtained approximately 15 days before vaccination. The chain couples TRBV14 to TRBJ2-3; 7 bases agree with TRBD2. This TCR was recovered from a man aged 50-60 years who received an inactivated influenza vaccine. The CDR3 DNA reads TGTGCCAGCAGCGATACTAGCGACACAGATACGCAGTATTTT. Encoded protein: CASSDTSDTDTQYF.